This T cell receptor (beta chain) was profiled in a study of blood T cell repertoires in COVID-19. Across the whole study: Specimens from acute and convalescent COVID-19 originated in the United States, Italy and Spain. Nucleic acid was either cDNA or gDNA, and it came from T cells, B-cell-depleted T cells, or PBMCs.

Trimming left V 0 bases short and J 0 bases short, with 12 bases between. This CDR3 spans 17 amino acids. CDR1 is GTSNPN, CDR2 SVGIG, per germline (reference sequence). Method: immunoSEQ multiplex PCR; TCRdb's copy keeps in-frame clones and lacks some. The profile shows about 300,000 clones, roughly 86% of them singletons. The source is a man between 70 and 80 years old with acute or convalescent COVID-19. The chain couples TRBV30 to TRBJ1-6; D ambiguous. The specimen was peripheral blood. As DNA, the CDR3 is TGTGCCTGGAGTGTACAGCGGCGGAGCTCCTATAATTCACCCCTCCACTTT. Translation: CAWSVQRRSSYNSPLHF.